This passage covers 26 T cell receptor beta chains from one sample sequenced in a study of T cell responses to AZD1222 COVID-19 vaccine. Sequencing was performed with immunoSEQ multiplex PCR; in TCRdb, only in-frame clones are kept and a portion is missing. The sample lists about 110,000 clones; around 89% were seen once. Material: peripheral blood, obtained on day 0 of AZD1222 vaccination. The receptors originated from an adult in good health.

The chain recombines TRBV20-1 with TRBJ1-5; a possible D gene is TRBD1 (5 bases). With 3 bases removed from V and 4 bases from J, the gap between germline ends came to 10 bases. Per the germline V gene, CDR1 is DFQATT and CDR2 is SNEGSKA (reference sequence). CDR3 size: 13 residues. This chain's CDR3 is CSASLGGNQPQHF. The CDR3 DNA sequence: TGCAGTGCTAGTCTGGGGGGGAATCAGCCCCAGCATTTT.

The chain couples TRBV28 to TRBJ2-7; 9 nucleotides match TRBD2. CDR3 size: 15 residues. Germline V lookup: CDR1 MDHEN, CDR2 SYDVKM. Trimming cost V 2 bases and J 0 bases; bases outside gene matches: 2. This CDR3 reads CASSLAGGSSYEQYF. In nucleotides, the CDR3 is TGTGCCAGCAGTTTAGCGGGAGGGAGCTCCTACGAGCAGTACTTC.

V gene TRBV18 combines with J gene TRBJ2-2, with D tentatively TRBD1 (5 bases). Germline CDR1 reads KGHSH; CDR2 reads LQKENI. V was cut by 6 bases and J by 2 bases, with 7 bases left in between. This CDR3 spans 13 amino acids. The CDR3 region is CASSTVNTGELFF. The CDR3 DNA follows: TGTGCCAGCTCGACAGTAAACACCGGGGAGCTGTTTTTT.

This sequence joins TRBV15 and TRBJ2-5, with D possibly TRBD1 on 6 matching bases. The germline gives CDR1 LNHNV, CDR2 YYDKDF (reference sequence). The CDR3 has 15 amino acids. Trimming took 5 bases from V and 5 from J, leaving 18 bases between them. CDR3 DNA sequence: TGTGCCACCAGCGGAACCAGGGGAAATTGGGAGACCCAGTACTTC. This encodes CATSGTRGNWETQYF.

CDR3 amino acids: CASSKAGTGVGELFF. In DNA, the CDR3 is TGTGCCAGCAGCAAGGCCGGGACTGGAGTCGGGGAGCTGTTTTTT. The V gene is TRBV7-8, the J gene TRBJ2-2; D possibly corresponds to TRBD2 (6 bases). There are 15 residues in the CDR3. Germline assignment: CDR1 SGHVS and CDR2 FQNEAQ. Trimming shortened V by 5 bases and J by 7 bases, and 17 bases separated the two germline ends.

The chain uses TRBV7-9 and TRBJ2-7; TRBD1 matches at 8 bases. V lost 2 bases, J lost 5 bases, and 5 bases stayed unmatched. Germline-derived CDR1 and CDR2 are SEHNR and FQNEAQ (reference sequence). The CDR3 is 14 amino acids. The DNA of the CDR3 is TGTGCCAGCAGCTTAATAGGACAGGGCAACGAGCAGTACTTC. Protein: CASSLIGQGNEQYF.

The chain employs TRBV5-1 and TRBJ1-1; 7 positions match TRBD1. The length of the CDR3 is 14 residues. Germline V gene lookup returns CDR1 SGHRS and CDR2 YFSETQ. V was pared by 3 bases and J by 4 bases, with 6 bases of the junction left unmatched. CDR3 region: CASSWEQGITEAFF. CDR3 nucleotides: TGCGCCAGCAGCTGGGAACAGGGGATCACTGAAGCTTTCTTT. Using reference TRBV5-1 and TRBJ1-1 for the parts outside the CDR3, the full variable domain is KAGVTQTPRYLIKTRGQQVTLSCSPISGHRSVSWYQQTPGQGLQFLFEYFSETQRNKGNFPGRFSGRQFSNSRSEMNVSTLELGDSALYLCASSWEQGITEAFFGQGTRLTVV.

The chain combines TRBV27 with TRBJ1-2; no reliable D call. Germline V gives CDR1 MNHEY, CDR2 SMNVEV (reference sequence). This CDR3 spans 10 amino acids. This CDR3 is CATDGRSYTF. CDR3 DNA sequence: TGTGCTACTGACGGGAGAAGCTACACCTTC.

The chain links TRBV5-1 to TRBJ1-1; unclear D gene. V was pared by 1 base and J by 3 bases, with 7 bases between. The CDR3 contains 13 residues. CDR1 is SGHRS, CDR2 YFSETQ, per germline. The DNA for the CDR3 is TGCGCCAGCAGCTTGTCTGGGGACACTGAAGCTTTCTTT. This sequence encodes CASSLSGDTEAFF.

The V gene is TRBV9, the J gene TRBJ2-3; 12 positions match TRBD2. Germline V gene lookup returns CDR1 SGDLS and CDR2 YYNGEE. The CDR3 runs to 17 residues. Trimming took 1 base from V and 3 from J; bases not matched to a gene: 6. The CDR3 sequence is CASSVTSSGGVTDTQYF. The CDR3 region has the DNA TGTGCCAGCAGCGTAACCTCTAGCGGGGGGGTTACAGATACGCAGTATTTT.

This chain uses TRBV7-2 with TRBJ1-6, with D possibly matching TRBD1 (5 bases). With 2 bases removed from V and 6 bases from J, the gap between germline ends came to 8 bases. The CDR3 consists of 14 residues. The germline gives CDR1 SGHTA, CDR2 FQGNSA. Written as DNA, the CDR3 is TGTGCCAGCAGCTTAACAGGCCTTAATTCACCCCTCCACTTT. It encodes CASSLTGLNSPLHF.

The V and J genes are TRBV30 and TRBJ1-2; the match to TRBD1 covers 8 bases. Germline CDR1 reads GTSNPN; CDR2 reads SVGIG (reference sequence). The CDR3 consists of 10 residues. The CDR3 protein is CTSDRGGYTF. In nucleotides, the CDR3 is TGTACGAGTGACAGGGGTGGCTACACCTTC.

V gene TRBV7-6 combines with J gene TRBJ1-1; 7 nucleotides match TRBD1. The CDR3 is 16 amino acids. V shed 1 base and J 5 bases; nucleotides not matched to a gene: 10. The germline V gene has CDR1 SGHVS and CDR2 FNYEAQ. This CDR3 is CASSLGGRGTRTEAFF. CDR3 nucleotide sequence: TGTGCCAGCAGCTTAGGCGGCAGGGGGACAAGAACTGAAGCTTTCTTT. The full variable domain, with the rest looked up from reference TRBV7-6 and TRBJ1-1, is GAGVSQSPRYKVTKRGQDVALRCDPISGHVSLYWYRQALGQGPEFLTYFNYEAQQDKSGLPNDRFSAERPEGSISTLTIQRTEQRDSAMYRCASSLGGRGTRTEAFFGQGTRLTVV.

The genes are TRBV5-1 and TRBJ1-1; D unresolved. This CDR3 is 16 amino acids long. Germline-derived CDR1 and CDR2 are SGHRS and YFSETQ. V dropped 2 bases and J dropped 1 base, with 15 bases sitting between them. The CDR3 sequence is CASSLQPSGSNTEAFF. Here the CDR3 DNA reads TGCGCCAGCAGCTTACAACCTTCGGGGTCGAACACTGAAGCTTTCTTT.

This rearrangement joins TRBV18 to TRBJ1-2; D unclear. CDR1 is KGHSH and CDR2 is LQKENI in the germline V gene. The CDR3 runs to 16 residues. Trimming pared 3 bases from V and 2 bases from J, leaving 16 bases between. The CDR3 reads CASSPRTRTENYGYTF. DNA for the CDR3: TGTGCCAGCTCACCCCGTACGAGGACCGAAAACTATGGCTACACCTTC.

This clone was recorded a few times. The genes are TRBV7-6 and TRBJ1-6; 8 positions agree with TRBD1. Germline V gene lookup returns CDR1 SGHVS and CDR2 FNYEAQ. V was clipped by 5 bases and J by 6 bases; unmatched bases: 6. The CDR3 spans 15 residues. The chain's CDR3 is CASSATTGVNSPLHF. The CDR3 DNA sequence: TGTGCCAGCAGCGCAACGACAGGGGTTAATTCACCCCTCCACTTT. Full variable domain (rest looked up from reference TRBV7-6 and TRBJ1-6): GAGVSQSPRYKVTKRGQDVALRCDPISGHVSLYWYRQALGQGPEFLTYFNYEAQQDKSGLPNDRFSAERPEGSISTLTIQRTEQRDSAMYRCASSATTGVNSPLHFGNGTRLTVT.

This sequence joins TRBV9 and TRBJ2-5; D may correspond to TRBD1 or TRBD2 (5 bases each). The CDR3 extends over 18 amino acids. Between the trimmed V and J ends, which lost 3 bases and 3 bases, there was a span of 24 bases. The germline V gene has CDR1 SGDLS and CDR2 YYNGEE. CDR3 in DNA: TGTGCCAGCAGCGCACAGCCGAAGTGGGACGCCATGGAAGAGACCCAGTACTTC. Residues: CASSAQPKWDAMEETQYF.

The chain recombines TRBV11-3 with TRBJ2-3; the match to TRBD2 covers 13 bases. V was pared by 3 bases and J by 4 bases, with 4 bases of the junction left unmatched. The CDR3 is 16 residues long. Germline loops: CDR1 SGHNT, CDR2 YENEEA. CDR3 region: CASSFGLAGVADTQYF. The CDR3 DNA reads TGTGCCAGCAGCTTTGGACTAGCGGGAGTTGCAGATACGCAGTATTTT.

This clone is a singleton in its sample. The V gene is TRBV9, the J gene TRBJ1-3, with unresolved D. The V gene's germline CDR1 is SGDLS and CDR2 YYNGEE. The CDR3 sequence is 13 residues long. The V end was cut by 5 bases, the J end by 3 bases, with 9 bases between. CDR3 DNA sequence: TGTGCCAGCAGTACAGAACATGGAAACACCATATATTTT. This encodes CASSTEHGNTIYF. Complete variable domain (other parts from reference TRBV9 and TRBJ1-3): DSGVTQTPKHLITATGQRVTLRCSPRSGDLSVYWYQQSLDQGLQFLIQYYNGEERAKGNILERFSAQQFPDLHSELNLSSLELGDSALYFCASSTEHGNTIYFGEGSWLTVV.

The CDR3 DNA is TGTGCCAGCTCATCTAGTTCAAGCAACACTGAAGCTTTCTTT. This codes for CASSSSSSNTEAFF. V usage is TRBV18 and J usage is TRBJ1-1; D is ambiguous. Germline V gene lookup returns CDR1 KGHSH and CDR2 LQKENI. The CDR3 is made up of 14 amino acids. V lost 5 bases, J lost 2 bases, and 12 bases lay in between.

The V gene is TRBV19, the J gene TRBJ1-1; 8 bases line up with TRBD1. The CDR3 runs 16 residues. With V trimmed by 6 bases and J by 6 bases, 15 bases remained unmatched. CDR1 is LNHDA, CDR2 SQIVND, per germline (reference sequence). The CDR3 sequence: CASRTAGGLGRAEAFF. The CDR3 nucleotides read TGTGCCAGTAGGACCGCAGGGGGCTTGGGTAGGGCTGAAGCTTTCTTT.

V is TRBV19 and J is TRBJ1-1, with D possibly TRBD1 on 5 matching bases. CDR3 length equals 13 residues. Germline V CDR1 and CDR2: LNHDA, SQIVND (reference sequence). V lost 1 base to trimming and J lost 5 bases, with 8 bases between them. DNA for the CDR3: TGTGCCAGTAGTATAGGGGGCTTGACTGAAGCTTTCTTT. Translation: CASSIGGLTEAFF.

The count of this clone is one. The V call is TRBV27, the J call TRBJ2-1; D perhaps matches TRBD1 (5 bases). Germline V lookup: CDR1 MNHEY, CDR2 SMNVEV (reference sequence). V dropped 4 bases and J dropped 6 bases, with 19 bases sitting between them. The CDR3 contains 16 residues. The CDR3 is CASSSFKGRLVNEQFF. CDR3 nucleotides: TGTGCCAGCAGTTCGTTTAAGGGGCGCCTGGTCAATGAGCAGTTCTTC.

The genes are TRBV27 and TRBJ1-4; D is uncertain. The CDR3 has 14 residues. Trimming took off 5 bases at V and 2 bases at J, with 9 bases between the two ends. Per the germline V gene, CDR1 is MNHEY and CDR2 is SMNVEV (reference sequence). The CDR3 loop is CASSDGRTNEKLFF. DNA for the CDR3: TGTGCCAGCAGTGACGGGCGGACTAATGAAAAACTGTTTTTT.

The J gene is TRBJ2-1, the V gene TRBV3-1 (or the pseudogene TRBV3-2); 8 bases are shared with TRBD2. Germline CDR1 LGHDT, CDR2 YNNKEL (reference sequence). The J segment lost 4 bases and the V segment lost 0 bases, leaving 5 bases of the junction unmatched. CDR3 length: 16 amino acids. CDR3 nucleotide sequence: TGTGCCAGCAGCCAAGATGCTAGCGGGCTTTACAATGAGCAGTTCTTC. This encodes CASSQDASGLYNEQFF.

The CDR3: CASSVGGGDGYTF. The CDR3 nucleotides read TGTGCCAGCAGCGTAGGAGGGGGCGATGGCTACACCTTC. This chain connects TRBV9 to TRBJ1-2; TRBD1 agrees at 7 bases. The V gene's germline CDR1 is SGDLS and CDR2 YYNGEE. The J segment lost 6 bases and the V segment lost 0 bases, leaving 2 bases of the junction unmatched. The CDR3 sequence is 13 residues long.